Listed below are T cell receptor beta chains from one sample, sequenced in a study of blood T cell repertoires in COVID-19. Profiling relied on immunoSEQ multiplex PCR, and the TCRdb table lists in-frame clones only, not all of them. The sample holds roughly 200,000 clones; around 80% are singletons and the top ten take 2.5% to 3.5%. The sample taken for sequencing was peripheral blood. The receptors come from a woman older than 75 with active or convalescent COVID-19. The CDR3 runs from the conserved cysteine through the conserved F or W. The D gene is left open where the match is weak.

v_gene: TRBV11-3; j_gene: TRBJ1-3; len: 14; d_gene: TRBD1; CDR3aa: CASSTGGSGNTIYF; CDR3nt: TGTGCCAGCAGCACAGGGGGCTCTGGAAACACCATATATTTT
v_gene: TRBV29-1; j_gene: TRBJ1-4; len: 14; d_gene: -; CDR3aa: CSVAEGGIFPKLFF; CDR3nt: TGCAGCGTCGCAGAAGGAGGGATCTTTCCAAAACTGTTTTTT
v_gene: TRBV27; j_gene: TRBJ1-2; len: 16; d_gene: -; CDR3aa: CASSLLAGGKNYGYTF; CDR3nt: TGTGCCAGCAGTTTATTAGCCGGGGGAAAGAACTATGGCTACACCTTC
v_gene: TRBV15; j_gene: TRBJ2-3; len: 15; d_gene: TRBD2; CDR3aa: CATSATSGGPTAQYF; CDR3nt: TGTGCCACCAGCGCGACTAGCGGGGGCCCGACAGCGCAGTATTTT
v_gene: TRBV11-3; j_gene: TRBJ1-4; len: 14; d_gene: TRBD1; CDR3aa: CASSPRDREEKLFF; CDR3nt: TGTGCCAGCAGCCCACGGGACAGGGAAGAAAAACTGTTTTTT
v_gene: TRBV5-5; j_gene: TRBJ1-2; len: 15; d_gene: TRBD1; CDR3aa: CASSGRTGELYGYTF; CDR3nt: TGTGCCAGCAGCGGACGGACAGGGGAACTCTATGGCTACACCTTC
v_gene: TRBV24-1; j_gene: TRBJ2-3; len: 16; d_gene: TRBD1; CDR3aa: CATSDFQGAPIDTQYF; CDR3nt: TGTGCCACCAGTGATTTCCAGGGGGCTCCTATTGATACGCAGTATTTT
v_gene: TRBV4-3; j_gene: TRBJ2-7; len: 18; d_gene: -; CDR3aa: CASSQAYSDPTLAYEQYF; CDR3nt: TGCGCCAGCAGCCAAGCGTATTCAGACCCGACACTTGCCTACGAGCAGTACTTC
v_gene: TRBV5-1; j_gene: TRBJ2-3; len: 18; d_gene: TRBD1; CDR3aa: CASSLARTGQGTTDTQYF; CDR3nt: TGCGCCAGCAGCTTGGCCCGAACAGGACAGGGGACAACAGATACGCAGTATTTT
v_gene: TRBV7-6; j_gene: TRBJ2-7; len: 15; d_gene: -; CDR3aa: CASSMTGQGSHEQYF; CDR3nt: TGTGCCAGCAGCATGACTGGGCAGGGGTCCCACGAGCAGTACTTC
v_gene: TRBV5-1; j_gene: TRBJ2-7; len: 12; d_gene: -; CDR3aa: CASSFKGDEQYF; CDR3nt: TGCGCCAGCAGCTTTAAGGGGGACGAGCAGTACTTC
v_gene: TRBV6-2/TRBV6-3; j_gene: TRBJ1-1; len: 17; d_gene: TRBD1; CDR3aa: CASSSHGQGKRRTEAFF; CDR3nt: TGTGCCAGCAGTTCCCACGGACAGGGCAAAAGAAGAACTGAAGCTTTCTTT
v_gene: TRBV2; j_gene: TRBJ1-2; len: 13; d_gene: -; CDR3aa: CADHGSTPYGYTF; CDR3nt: TGTGCCGACCACGGGTCGACCCCCTATGGCTACACCTTC
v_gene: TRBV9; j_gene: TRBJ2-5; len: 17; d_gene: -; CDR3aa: CASSPRVTGDKIETQYF; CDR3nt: TGTGCCAGCAGCCCACGTGTAACGGGGGATAAAATAGAGACCCAGTACTTC
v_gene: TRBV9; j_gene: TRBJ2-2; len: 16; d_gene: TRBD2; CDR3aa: CASSVASGGATGELFF; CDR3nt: TGTGCCAGCAGCGTAGCTAGCGGGGGGGCGACCGGGGAGCTGTTTTTT